This T cell receptor beta chain was observed in a study of neurological immune-mediated disorders. TCRdb ran MiXCR on the 5' RACE reads and lists one entry per CDR3 protein. Of fewer than 25,000 distinct CDR3 sequences in the sample, approximately 13% were seen once. Germline-derived CDR1 and CDR2 are MNHEY and SMNVEV (reference sequence). Losses at the gene ends were 5 bases for V and 7 bases for J; bases not matched to a gene: 11. This CDR3 has 14 amino acids. This clonotype was found many times. The sequence was obtained from a woman in her sixties with HTLV-1-associated myelopathy (HAM/TSP). The sequenced sample was PBMCs. The genes are TRBV27 and TRBJ2-7; 7 bases line up with TRBD1. The CDR3 loop is CASSINRGPGEQYF. As DNA, the CDR3 is TGTGCCAGCAGTATTAACAGGGGACCGGGTGAGCAGTACTTC.